These 17 T cell receptor beta chains came from one sample sequenced in a study of T-cell reconstitution after alpha-beta-depleted transplantation in children. Preparation of the TCRbeta library was carried out with unique molecular identifiers. TCRdb re-analysed the PCR reads in MiXCR, keeping a single row per CDR3 protein. The sample includes approximately 800,000 distinct CDR3 sequences, 15% to 20% of them seen just once. This specimen consisted of PBMCs, mostly from graft donor cells, obtained 360 days after TCRalphabeta/CD19-depleted stem cell transplant. The source of these receptors is a male patient under 18 who had a stem cell transplant for acute lymphoblastic leukemia, so the T cells may come from the graft donor.

This clonotype was seen more than once but under ten times. The gene calls are TRBV20-1 and TRBJ2-1, with 16 bases that match TRBD2. Unmatched junction bases numbered 13, after V lost 6 bases and J lost 5 bases. Per the germline V gene, CDR1 is DFQATT and CDR2 is SNEGSKA (reference sequence). This CDR3 has 18 amino acids. This CDR3 is CSAESIPGLAGGHNEQFF. The CDR3 DNA sequence: TGCAGTGCAGAGTCTATTCCGGGACTAGCGGGAGGGCACAATGAGCAGTTCTTC.

This clonotype has ten or more counts. The V call is TRBV24-1, the J call TRBJ2-5; 9 bases fit TRBD1. The V gene end was trimmed by 4 bases and the J gene end by 3 bases; junction bases not matched to a gene: 5. This CDR3 spans 15 amino acids. CDR1 KGHDR and CDR2 SFDVKD come from the germline V gene. CDR3 coding DNA: TGTGCCACCAGTGACCCCGGGACAGGGAAAGAGACCCAGTACTTC. Translation: CATSDPGTGKETQYF.

V gene TRBV5-1 combines with J gene TRBJ1-6; D is unresolved. V lost 4 bases and J 9 bases, leaving 14 bases between the germline ends. Germline V lookup: CDR1 SGHRS, CDR2 YFSETQ. The CDR3 covers 14 residues. The CDR3 sequence: CASSGSRGGSPLHF. The CDR3 coding sequence is TGCGCCAGCAGCGGGTCGCGAGGTGGTTCACCCCTCCACTTT. Based on the CDR3 plus reference TRBV5-1 and TRBJ1-6, the full variable domain is KAGVTQTPRYLIKTRGQQVTLSCSPISGHRSVSWYQQTPGQGLQFLFEYFSETQRNKGNFPGRFSGRQFSNSRSEMNVSTLELGDSALYLCASSGSRGGSPLHFGNGTRLTVT.

The gene calls are TRBV5-7 and TRBJ2-1; TRBD2 aligns across 12 bases. TRBV5-7 qualifies as an ORF whose function is uncertain. With V trimmed by 5 bases and J by 7 bases, 10 bases remained unmatched. The CDR3 covers 16 residues. The CDR3 protein is CASSYTSGRRRNEQFF. As DNA, the CDR3 is TGTGCCAGCAGTTATACTAGCGGGAGGCGTAGAAATGAGCAGTTCTTC.

This clonotype was observed many times. The chain combines TRBV20-1 with TRBJ2-1; 9 bases line up with TRBD2. V lost 0 bases, J lost 3 bases, and 0 bases stayed unmatched. CDR1 and CDR2 (germline): DFQATT, SNEGSKA (reference sequence). The CDR3 totals 14 residues. The DNA of the CDR3 is TGCAGTGCTAGAGATAGCGGGAGCTACAATGAGCAGTTCTTC. Protein: CSARDSGSYNEQFF.

Comment on this clonotype: Germline is not matched at one junction end, which may reflect a read error. The rearrangement uses TRBV11-2 and TRBJ1-5; a possible D gene is TRBD1 (5 bases). CDR1 and CDR2 (germline): SGHAT, FQNNGV. This CDR3 spans 15 amino acids. The CDR3 coding sequence is TGTGCCAGCAGCGTAGAGCCTGGGGGATATCAGCCCCAGCATTTT. Translating it yields CASSVEPGGYQPQHF.

This clonotype was recorded once. The V call is TRBV2, the J call TRBJ2-5, with D possibly matching TRBD1 (5 bases). Germline V CDR1 and CDR2: SNHLY, FYNNEI. The CDR3 is made up of 15 amino acids. Trimming took 7 bases from V and 1 from J, leaving 16 bases between them. Here the CDR3 DNA reads TGTGCCAGCAAGAAATTGCAGGGATTCCAAGAGACCCAGTACTTC. Encoded protein: CASKKLQGFQETQYF. Using reference TRBV2 and TRBJ2-5 for the parts outside the CDR3, the full variable domain is EPEVTQTPSHQVTQMGQEVILRCVPISNHLYFYWYRQILGQKVEFLVSFYNNEISEKSEIFDDQFSVERPDGSNFTLKIRSTKLEDSAMYFCASKKLQGFQETQYFGPGTRLLVL.

This clonotype was counted only a few times. This rearrangement joins TRBV2 to TRBJ2-1; perhaps D is TRBD1 or TRBD2 (5 bases each). The CDR3 runs 13 residues. Trimming took off 6 bases at V and 5 bases at J, with 11 bases between the two ends. The germline V gene has CDR1 SNHLY and CDR2 FYNNEI. The CDR3 protein is CASSGDGDNEQFF. The CDR3, as DNA: TGTGCCAGCAGCGGGGACGGGGACAATGAGCAGTTCTTC.

This clonotype has more than one count but fewer than ten. J is TRBJ2-5 and V is TRBV15; D gene unclear. The germline V and J ends were trimmed by 6 bases and 1 base, with 6 bases remaining between them. This CDR3 has 12 residues. CDR1 is LNHNV and CDR2 is YYDKDF in the germline V gene (reference sequence). CDR3 sequence reads: CATSRTQETQYF. The CDR3 DNA follows: TGTGCCACCAGTCGGACCCAAGAGACCCAGTACTTC.

This clonotype was seen a few times. J is TRBJ2-1 and V is TRBV27; D is possibly TRBD1 or TRBD2 (5 bases each). V shed 8 bases and J shed 4 bases, with 18 bases lying between them. Germline CDR1 and CDR2: MNHEY and SMNVEV (reference sequence). The CDR3 runs 15 residues. In nucleotides, the CDR3 is TGTGCCAGCGTGAAAAAGGGACCCGGATACAATGAGCAGTTCTTC. This translates into CASVKKGPGYNEQFF.

The V gene is TRBV29-1, the J gene TRBJ2-7; 10 nucleotides match TRBD2. This CDR3 spans 13 amino acids. V dropped 4 bases and J dropped 5; count of bases not matched to a gene: 5. Germline lookup yields CDR1 SQVTM and CDR2 ANQGSEA. CDR3 residues: CSVVKREGHEQYF. CDR3 in DNA: TGCAGCGTTGTAAAGCGGGAGGGCCACGAGCAGTACTTC.

At least ten counts were recorded for this clonotype. The J gene is TRBJ2-3, the V gene TRBV6-5; weak D call: TRBD2 (5 bases). The germline gives CDR1 MNHEY, CDR2 SVGAGI. This CDR3 has 16 residues. The V end lost 1 base, the J end lost 1 base, and 12 bases lay between the germline ends. CDR3 sequence reads: CASSYYGEWGTDTQYF. CDR3 in DNA: TGTGCCAGCAGTTACTACGGGGAGTGGGGCACAGATACGCAGTATTTT.

Many counts were recorded for this clonotype. This rearrangement joins TRBV29-1 to TRBJ2-5, with TRBD2 matching over 8 bases. Germline V gene sequence: CDR1 SQVTM, CDR2 ANQGSEA. The CDR3 is 15 residues long. The ends lost 4 bases at V and 1 base at J; junction bases unmatched: 8. CDR3 sequence reads: CSVGLNGLAQETQYF. The CDR3 nucleotides read TGCAGCGTTGGATTGAACGGACTAGCCCAAGAGACCCAGTACTTC.

V and J are TRBV5-1 and TRBJ1-2; 11 bases fit TRBD1. The J segment lost 2 bases and the V segment lost 7 bases, leaving 4 bases of the junction unmatched. Germline CDR1 reads SGHRS; CDR2 reads YFSETQ. This CDR3 comprises 14 residues. Here the CDR3 DNA reads TGCGCCAGCGGACAGGGGGCGCTGAACTATGGCTACACCTTC. Protein sequence: CASGQGALNYGYTF. Supplemented by reference TRBV5-1 and TRBJ1-2, the full variable domain reads KAGVTQTPRYLIKTRGQQVTLSCSPISGHRSVSWYQQTPGQGLQFLFEYFSETQRNKGNFPGRFSGRQFSNSRSEMNVSTLELGDSALYLCASGQGALNYGYTFGSGTRLTVV.

This chain links TRBV7-8 with TRBJ2-5; 14 bases match TRBD2. From germline, CDR1 is SGHVS and CDR2 FQNEAQ. The CDR3 covers 17 residues. With 7 bases clipped from V and 2 bases from J, the junction kept 9 bases outside the gene matches. CDR3 nucleotide sequence: TGTGCCAGCACTGGGACTAGCGGGAGTGGGTGGCAAGAGACCCAGTACTTC. Protein product: CASTGTSGSGWQETQYF. The full variable domain, completed using reference TRBV7-8 and TRBJ2-5, is GAGVSQSPRYKVAKRGQDVALRCDPISGHVSLFWYQQALGQGPEFLTYFQNEAQLDKSGLPSDRFFAERPEGSVSTLKIQRTQQEDSAVYLCASTGTSGSGWQETQYFGPGTRLLVL.

This clonotype came up a few times. This chain uses TRBV5-1 with TRBJ2-7; D is unresolved. With 1 base removed from V and 2 bases from J, the gap between germline ends came to 13 bases. CDR3 length equals 15 residues. The germline V gene encodes CDR1 SGHRS and CDR2 YFSETQ. This CDR3 reads CASSLRMGYPYEQYF. Here the CDR3 DNA reads TGCGCCAGCAGCTTGAGAATGGGTTACCCCTACGAGCAGTACTTC.

V gene TRBV29-1 combines with J gene TRBJ2-3; no definite D call. CDR3 size: 14 residues. In germline, CDR1 is SQVTM, CDR2 ANQGSEA. Trimming pared 3 bases from V and 1 base from J, leaving 11 bases between. The CDR3 DNA is TGCAGCGTTGACTACGTGACCCGCACAGATACGCAGTATTTT. Translated: CSVDYVTRTDTQYF.